This T cell receptor (beta chain) was identified during a study of blood T cell repertoires in COVID-19. About the study: Samples taken during acute and convalescent COVID-19 were collected in the United States, Italy and Spain. Nucleic acid was either cDNA or gDNA, and it came from T cells, B-cell-depleted T cells, or PBMCs.

Sequencing was performed with immunoSEQ multiplex PCR; in TCRdb, only in-frame clones are kept and a portion is missing. Among about 60,000 clones listed, approximately 79% were seen once. Trimming stripped 3 bases from V and 0 bases from J, with 17 bases between. This CDR3 comprises 17 residues. Per germline, CDR1 LNHDA and CDR2 SQIVND (reference sequence). The sample holds many counts of this clone. This chain uses TRBV19 with TRBJ1-2; D is uncertain. Sequenced sample: peripheral blood. This receptor was identified in a woman in her sixties or seventies with acute or convalescent COVID-19. CDR3 coding DNA: TGTGCCAGTAGTATGCGGGCACCGGGCAGTTCTAACTATGGCTACACCTTC. Translated, it gives CASSMRAPGSSNYGYTF.